This TCR beta chain was sequenced during a study of blood T cell repertoires in COVID-19 (TCRdb year 2020). For the study in its entirety: Samples covering the acute and convalescent phases of COVID-19 were provided by collaborators in the United States, Italy and Spain. The repertoires were released in a freely available public database intended as a resource for research on the immune response to SARS-CoV-2. The material from the prospective study consisted of cDNA or gDNA derived from T cells, B-cell-depleted T cells, or PBMCs. Where available, HLA class I and class II types were taken from metadata supplied by the sample provider and were not determined by assay-based typing. The samples were drawn from two sources: the first 160 participants of the ongoing ImmuneRACE study, and 1,254 subjects contributed by 6 global collaborators. Nearly every sample came with metadata listing a de-identified subject ID, COVID-19 status, age in years and sex. Deeply sampled blood TCRbeta repertoires from subjects exposed to, actively infected with, or recovered from COVID-19 were included in the dataset.

Paper-wide results and their limitations: The quantity of clinical and demographic metadata differed by source and by participant and was supplied without curation.

Of note for this clone: Its antigen is unknown. No quality values exist for individual bases; no much larger clone is one base distant.

CDR1 and CDR2 are read off the germline V gene (reference sequence) as MNHNY and SVGAGI. There are 15 amino acids in the CDR3, from cysteine to phenylalanine inclusive. The only DNA kept is the CDR3, 45 bases in frame from the first base. V is pruned by 6 bases and J by 4 bases, leaving 12 bases of the junction without a gene match. The immunoSEQ Assay, a bias-controlled multiplex PCR, was used to amplify TCRbeta CDR3 regions from genomic DNA. From the authors' description of their analysis: Nucleated cell counts per sample were estimated from amplification of reference gene primers within the assay. To quantify the absolute abundance of each unique TCRbeta CDR3 rearrangement, sequence reads were collapsed and filtered. Productive Simpson clonality was computed per sample as the square root of Simpson's diversity index over productive rearrangements. TCRdb's version of the immuneACCESS table is confined to in-frame rearrangements and falls short of the full clone set. An unresolved V gene accounts for under half of the shortfall where checked; the remainder is of unknown origin. The V and J calls and clone size were taken over from that table, and D and trimming were inferred from the DNA. The sample contains about 300,000 clones, around 88% of them found a single time. Approximately 7.2% of the sample lies in the top ten.

A second Seattle source provided samples from volunteer blood donors who had recovered from COVID-19. Each collaborating institution followed its own protocols to collect whole blood in K2EDTA tubes. For TCRbeta analysis, collaborator samples were shipped as frozen whole blood, as isolated PBMCs, or as DNA extracted from either sample type. The sequence joins TRBV6-6 to TRBJ2-7, and 7 junction bases match TRBD1. The sample comprised peripheral blood. The TCR comes from a woman aged 25 to 39 who had recovered from COVID-19. The DNA reads TGTGCCAGCAGCCCACTTCCGACAGGGTTGTACGAGCAGTACTTC. This gives the protein CASSPLPTGLYEQYF.